The rows below give T cell receptor beta chains drawn from one sample of a study of identical twins. TCRdb reprocessed the 5' RACE reads with MiXCR, giving one entry per CDR3 protein. The sample lists about 520,000 distinct CDR3 sequences, about 20% occurring once. These data were also filed under a second study, of T cells expressing NK-cell markers.

The sequenced material came from CD4+ T cells sorted from blood. All receptors derive from a woman aged 18 to 35 in good health. CDR3s include the opening cysteine and the closing phenylalanine or tryptophan. D genes are given only for firm matches. Not every row has a clone size; where given, it reads once, few, many or a size class.

CDR3 protein | CDR3 DNA | clone size | J gene | V gene | D gene
CASRRTGSPYEQYF | TGCGCCAGCAGGCGGACAGGGTCCCCCTACGAGCAGTACTTC | NA | TRBJ2-7 | TRBV5-1 | TRBD1
CAISESLLADYNEQFF | TGTGCCATCAGTGAGTCGTTACTAGCGGATTACAATGAGCAGTTCTTC | few | TRBJ2-1 | TRBV10-3 | TRBD2
CASSLAARRQETQYF | TGTGCCAGCAGCTTAGCGGCAAGGAGACAAGAGACCCAGTACTTC | few | TRBJ2-5 | TRBV7-2 | NA
CASSSAGTNYGYTF | TGTGCCAGCAGCTCCGCGGGTACTAACTATGGCTACACCTTC | NA | TRBJ1-2 | TRBV7-8 | NA
CASSYLQGGNTEAFF | TGTGCCAGCAGCTACTTACAGGGAGGAAACACTGAAGCTTTCTTT | NA | TRBJ1-1 | TRBV5-6 | NA
CASSRQSGGGRTDTQYF | TGTGCCAGCAGCCGTCAATCGGGGGGCGGTCGGACAGATACGCAGTATTTT | NA | TRBJ2-3 | TRBV7-2 | NA
CASSFSPQAGENEQYF | TGTGCCAGCAGTTTCTCACCGCAAGCGGGAGAAAACGAGCAGTACTTC | NA | TRBJ2-7 | TRBV27 | TRBD2
CSARDVRGNSNQPQHF | TGCAGTGCTAGAGATGTCAGGGGAAATAGCAATCAGCCCCAGCATTTT | NA | TRBJ1-5 | TRBV20-1 | NA
CASSRIRNYGYTF | TGTGCCAGCAGTCGAATTAGAAACTATGGCTACACCTTC | NA | TRBJ1-2 | TRBV6-1 | NA
CSARPGQGSSLSYNEQFF | TGCAGCGCCCGACCGGGACAGGGAAGCTCCCTCTCCTACAATGAGCAGTTCTTC | few | TRBJ2-1 | TRBV29-1 | TRBD1
CASSYGSLSEQYF | TGTGCCAGCAGCTACGGGAGTCTCAGCGAGCAGTACTTC | NA | TRBJ2-7 | TRBV5-6 | NA
CASSLEGVRRSTEAFF | TGTGCCAGCAGCTTAGAGGGGGTCAGGAGGAGCACTGAAGCTTTCTTT | few | TRBJ1-1 | TRBV7-8 | NA
CSARGDGNQPQHF | TGCAGTGCTAGAGGGGATGGCAATCAGCCCCAGCATTTT | NA | TRBJ1-5 | TRBV20-1 | NA
CASGGPGNTIYF | TGTGCCAGCGGGGGACCTGGAAACACCATATATTTT | NA | TRBJ1-3 | TRBV6-5 | NA
CSVDFGSTDTQYF | TGCAGCGTTGATTTCGGGAGCACAGATACGCAGTATTTT | NA | TRBJ2-3 | TRBV29-1 | NA
CASSLSLLETQYF | TGTGCCAGCTCACTTAGCCTCTTGGAGACCCAGTACTTC | NA | TRBJ2-5 | TRBV18 | NA
CASRPAASYGYTF | TGTGCCAGCAGACCCGCCGCCTCCTATGGCTACACCTTC | few | TRBJ1-2 | TRBV12-3/TRBV12-4 | NA
CASSTSPRGSNEQYF | TGTGCCAGCAGCACCTCGCCCAGGGGAAGCAACGAGCAGTACTTC | few | TRBJ2-7 | TRBV9 | NA
CASFHQASGVPYEQYF | TGTGCCAGCTTCCACCAGGCTAGCGGAGTACCCTACGAGCAGTACTTC | NA | TRBJ2-7 | TRBV18 | TRBD2
CATSDSSGSQPQHF | TGTGCCACCAGTGATTCGAGTGGATCTCAGCCCCAGCATTTT | few | TRBJ1-5 | TRBV24-1 | NA
CASSLAEAANTEAFF | TGTGCCAGCAGCTTAGCAGAGGCAGCGAACACTGAAGCTTTCTTT | NA | TRBJ1-1 | TRBV7-6 | NA
CASSLALGTNQPQHF | TGTGCCAGCAGCTTAGCCCTCGGGACGAATCAGCCCCAGCATTTT | NA | TRBJ1-5 | TRBV7-2 | NA
CASSLFRASNQPQHF | TGTGCCAGCAGTTTATTTAGGGCTTCCAATCAGCCCCAGCATTTT | NA | TRBJ1-5 | TRBV12-3/TRBV12-4 | NA
CAIRGTGGGETQYF | TGTGCCATCAGAGGGACAGGGGGTGGAGAGACCCAGTACTTC | NA | TRBJ2-5 | TRBV10-3 | TRBD1
CASTGGEGQRSYNEQFF | TGCGCCAGCACCGGGGGGGAGGGCCAACGCTCCTACAATGAGCAGTTCTTC | NA | TRBJ2-1 | TRBV5-1 | TRBD2
CSAPGRATEAFF | TGCAGTGCCCCCGGTCGCGCCACTGAAGCTTTCTTT | few | TRBJ1-1 | TRBV20-1 | NA
CSARARLAGIVNEQFF | TGCAGTGCTAGAGCGAGACTAGCGGGGATTGTCAATGAGCAGTTCTTC | few | TRBJ2-1 | TRBV20-1 | TRBD2
CASSLAQRGLSTQYF | TGCGCCAGCAGCTTGGCCCAGCGGGGCCTTTCGACGCAGTACTTC | few | TRBJ2-7 | TRBV5-1 | TRBD2
CASSASMGSYEQYF | TGTGCCAGCAGCGCTTCAATGGGGTCCTACGAGCAGTACTTC | few | TRBJ2-7 | TRBV3-1 | NA
CASRGTSGSGNTGELFF | TGTGCCAGCAGGGGGACTAGCGGGAGCGGGAACACCGGGGAGCTGTTTTTT | NA | TRBJ2-2 | TRBV6-1 | TRBD2
CSAGDFSGANVLTF | TGCAGTGCTGGGGACTTCTCTGGGGCCAACGTCCTGACTTTC | few | TRBJ2-6 | TRBV20-1 | NA
CASSFQSYYEQYF | TGTGCCAGCAGCTTCCAGAGTTACTACGAGCAGTACTTC | NA | TRBJ2-7 | TRBV5-5 | NA
CSASYRGRSETQYF | TGCAGTGCTTCGTACAGGGGGCGATCAGAGACCCAGTACTTC | few | TRBJ2-5 | TRBV20-1 | TRBD1
CASSRLQDSPLHF | TGTGCCAGCAGCCGTCTACAGGATTCACCCCTCCACTTT | NA | TRBJ1-6 | TRBV12-3/TRBV12-4 | NA
CSANRASDTQYF | TGCAGTGCTAATCGAGCATCAGATACGCAGTATTTT | NA | TRBJ2-3 | TRBV20-1 | NA
CASSRAGILATETQYF | TGTGCCAGCAGCCGGGCGGGGATACTAGCGACGGAGACCCAGTACTTC | few | TRBJ2-5 | TRBV5-6 | TRBD2
CASRKTSDYNEQFF | TGCGCCAGCAGGAAAACTAGCGACTACAATGAGCAGTTCTTC | NA | TRBJ2-1 | TRBV5-1 | TRBD2
CATSGKKETQYF | TGTGCCACCAGTGGAAAGAAAGAGACCCAGTACTTC | few | TRBJ2-5 | TRBV24-1 | NA
CSARSGAGVGYNEQFF | TGCAGTGCTAGATCGGGGGCGGGAGTCGGCTACAATGAGCAGTTCTTC | many | TRBJ2-1 | TRBV20-1 | NA
CASRLQGNYPEAFF | TGTGCCAGCAGACTACAGGGGAACTACCCTGAAGCTTTCTTT | NA | TRBJ1-1 | TRBV6-2/TRBV6-3 | TRBD1